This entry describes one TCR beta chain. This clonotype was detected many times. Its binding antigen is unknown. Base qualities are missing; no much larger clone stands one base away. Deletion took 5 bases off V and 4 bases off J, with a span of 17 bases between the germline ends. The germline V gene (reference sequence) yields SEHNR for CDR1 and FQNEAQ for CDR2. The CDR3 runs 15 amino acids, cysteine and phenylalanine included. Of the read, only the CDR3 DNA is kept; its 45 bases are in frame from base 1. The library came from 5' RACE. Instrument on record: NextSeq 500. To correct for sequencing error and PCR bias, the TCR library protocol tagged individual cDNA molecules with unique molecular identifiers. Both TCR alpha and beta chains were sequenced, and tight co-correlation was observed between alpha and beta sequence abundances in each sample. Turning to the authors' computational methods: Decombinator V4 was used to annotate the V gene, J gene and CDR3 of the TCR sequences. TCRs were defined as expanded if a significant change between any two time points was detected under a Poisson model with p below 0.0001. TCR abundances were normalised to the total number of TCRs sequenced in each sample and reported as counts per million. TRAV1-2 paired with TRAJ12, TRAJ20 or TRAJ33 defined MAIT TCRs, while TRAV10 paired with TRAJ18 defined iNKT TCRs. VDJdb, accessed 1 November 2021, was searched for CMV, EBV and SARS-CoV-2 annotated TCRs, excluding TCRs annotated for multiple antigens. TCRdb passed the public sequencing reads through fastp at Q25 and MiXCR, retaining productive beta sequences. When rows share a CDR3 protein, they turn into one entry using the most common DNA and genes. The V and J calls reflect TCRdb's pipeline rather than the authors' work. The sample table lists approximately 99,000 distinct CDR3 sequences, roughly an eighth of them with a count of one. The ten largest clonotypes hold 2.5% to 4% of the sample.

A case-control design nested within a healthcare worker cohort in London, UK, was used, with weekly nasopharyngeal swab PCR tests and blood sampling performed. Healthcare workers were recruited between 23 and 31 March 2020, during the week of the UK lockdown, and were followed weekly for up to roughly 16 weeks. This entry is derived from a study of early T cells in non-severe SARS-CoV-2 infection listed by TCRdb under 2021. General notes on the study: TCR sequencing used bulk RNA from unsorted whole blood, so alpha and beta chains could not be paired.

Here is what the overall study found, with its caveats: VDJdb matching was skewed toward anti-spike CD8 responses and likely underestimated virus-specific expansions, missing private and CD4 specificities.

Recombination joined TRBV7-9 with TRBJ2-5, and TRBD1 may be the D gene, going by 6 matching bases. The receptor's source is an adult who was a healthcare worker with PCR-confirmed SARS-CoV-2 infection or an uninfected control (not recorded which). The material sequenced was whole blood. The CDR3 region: CASSPHRDKPETQYF. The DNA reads TGTGCCAGCAGCCCGCATCGGGACAAACCAGAGACCCAGTACTTC.